This T cell receptor beta chain appears in the sequencing data of a study of blood T cell repertoires in COVID-19. Study as a whole: Spain, Italy and the United States supplied samples that represented acute and convalescent COVID-19. The cDNA or gDNA used as material had been derived from T cells, B-cell-depleted T cells, or PBMCs.

The CDR3 runs 15 residues. Per germline, CDR1 SGHDT and CDR2 YYEEEE. V lost 4 bases to trimming and J lost 1 base; unmatched junction nucleotides: 4. In the original analysis: Researchers report that nucleated cell counts were estimated from reference gene primer amplification. Sequenced by immunoSEQ multiplex PCR; TCRdb stores in-frame clones only, minus some. The V and J calls and clone size come from that table; D and trimming were worked out from the DNA. The table includes 14,000 to 15,000 clones, 70% to 80% detected once. What was sequenced was peripheral blood. This TCR was sampled from a human donor in a cohort sampled during active COVID-19. This rearrangement joins TRBV5-6 to TRBJ2-5, with 10 nucleotides matching TRBD1. CDR3 sequence: CASSVRTGGQETQYF. The DNA for the CDR3 is TGTGCCAGCAGCGTTCGGACAGGGGGCCAAGAGACCCAGTACTTC.